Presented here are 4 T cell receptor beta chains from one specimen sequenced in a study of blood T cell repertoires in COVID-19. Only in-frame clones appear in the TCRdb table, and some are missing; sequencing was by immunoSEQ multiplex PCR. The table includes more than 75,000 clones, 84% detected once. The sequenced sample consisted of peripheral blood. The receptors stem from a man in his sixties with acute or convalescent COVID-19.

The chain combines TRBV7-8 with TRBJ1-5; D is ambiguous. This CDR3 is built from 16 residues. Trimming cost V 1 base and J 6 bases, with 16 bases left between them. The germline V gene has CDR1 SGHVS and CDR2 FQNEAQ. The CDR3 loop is CASSLVFAGPGQPQHF. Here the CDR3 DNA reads TGTGCCAGCAGCTTAGTTTTCGCGGGCCCCGGTCAGCCCCAGCATTTT.

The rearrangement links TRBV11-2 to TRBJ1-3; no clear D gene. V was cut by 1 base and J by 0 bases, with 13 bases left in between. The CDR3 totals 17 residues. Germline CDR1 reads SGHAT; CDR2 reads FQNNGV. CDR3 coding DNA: TGTGCCAGCAGCTTAGTTTTTGTCATGAGCTCTGGAAACACCATATATTTT. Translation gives CASSLVFVMSSGNTIYF.

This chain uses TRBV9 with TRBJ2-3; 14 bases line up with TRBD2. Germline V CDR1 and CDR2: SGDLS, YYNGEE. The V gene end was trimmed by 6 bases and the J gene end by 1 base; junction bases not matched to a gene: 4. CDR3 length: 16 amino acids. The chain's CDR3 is CASNAGLAGGTDTQYF. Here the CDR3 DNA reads TGTGCCAGCAACGCGGGACTAGCGGGGGGCACAGATACGCAGTATTTT.

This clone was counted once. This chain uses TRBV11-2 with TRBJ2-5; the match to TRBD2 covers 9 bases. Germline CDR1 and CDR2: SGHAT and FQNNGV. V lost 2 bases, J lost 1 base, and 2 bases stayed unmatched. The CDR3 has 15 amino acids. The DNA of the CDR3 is TGTGCCAGCAGCTTACTAGCGGGGCTCCAAGAGACCCAGTACTTC. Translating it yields CASSLLAGLQETQYF.